The clone carrying this T cell receptor (beta chain) was picked up a small number of times. What it binds is unknown. The data derive from a study of T-cell reconstitution after alpha-beta-depleted transplantation in children. Library preparation (for TCRbeta) was performed with unique molecular identifiers. TCRdb re-called the PCR reads with MiXCR, one entry per CDR3 protein. Here the sample spans fewer than 150,000 distinct CDR3 sequences, roughly 23% being singletons. Overall study findings and caveats: T-cell counts and diversity at one year post-transplant came mainly from newly produced T cells. Approximately two months post-transplant, alpha-beta T cells reportedly originated from several hundred expanded graft clones. In some patients, recipient T cells and intrathymic progenitors surviving conditioning explained high day-60 diversity.

The sequence was collected from a male patient aged 2-10 years who had a stem cell transplant for chronic granulomatous disease, so the T cells may come from the graft donor. The sequenced sample was PBMCs, mostly from graft donor cells, obtained 180 days after TCRalphabeta/CD19-depleted stem cell transplant.

The CDR3 DNA is TGCGCCAGCAGCTTTGGAGGGGCGGACTATGGCTACACCTTC. It yields the protein CASSFGGADYGYTF. The chain links TRBV5-1 to TRBJ1-2, with D possibly TRBD1 on 5 matching bases. The germline CDR1 and CDR2 sequences are SGHRS and YFSETQ. The CDR3 covers 14 residues. V shed 2 bases and J shed 3 bases, with 11 bases lying between them.